This T cell receptor beta chain was identified in a study of T cell repertoires in cytomegalovirus infection. As for the study in general: Public signatures in TCR beta pointed to CMV infection and matching HLA type. Study observations and caveats: Of the TCR beta families, the public ones yielded a cumulative frequency that identified carriers of CMV plus the relevant HLA.

CDR1 is ENHRY, CDR2 SYGVKD, per germline. CDR3 length: 14 residues. V was clipped by 6 bases and J by 10 bases, with 16 bases between them. Comments on this clonotype: The antigen is unknown.

Each CDR3 protein is one row after TCRdb ran MiXCR on the reads. The table records nearly 700,000 distinct CDR3 sequences, 30% to 35% of them present only once. The material sequenced was cultured PBMCs, taken from culture after CMV antigen stimulation. The chain links TRBV10-3 to TRBJ1-6; the D gene is possibly TRBD1 (6 bases). The receptor was isolated from a human donor in good health (CMV status not recorded). Some clones in this sample may be carry-over from other donors' samples. The CDR3 spells CAIRQQGERSPLHF. The CDR3 bases are TGTGCCATCAGACAACAGGGAGAGAGGTCACCCCTCCACTTT.